These 22 T cell receptor beta chains share one sample of origin, sequenced in a study of blood T cell repertoires in COVID-19. The data were produced by immunoSEQ multiplex PCR, yet TCRdb's version contains in-frame clones alone and is incomplete. This repertoire shows about 160,000 clones, 70% to 85% found once; its top ten account for over 20%. What was sequenced was peripheral blood. These receptors were collected from a woman of 80 years or more with acute or convalescent COVID-19.

J is TRBJ2-4 and V is TRBV15; 7 nucleotides match TRBD1. The CDR3 contains 15 residues. Germline V gene sequence: CDR1 LNHNV, CDR2 YYDKDF (reference sequence). With V trimmed by 1 base and J by 8 bases, 8 bases remained unmatched. The CDR3 region is CATSRAGTEGDIQYF. The CDR3 DNA is TGTGCCACCAGCAGAGCCGGGACAGAAGGGGACATTCAGTACTTC.

J is TRBJ2-1 and V is TRBV9; TRBD2 matches at 11 bases. Germline-derived CDR1 and CDR2 are SGDLS and YYNGEE. CDR3 length: 15 amino acids. Trimming took 4 bases from V and 8 from J; bases not matched to a gene: 8. CDR3 residues: CASSLGLAAFDEQFF. The CDR3 DNA follows: TGTGCCAGCAGCCTGGGACTAGCGGCCTTCGATGAGCAGTTCTTC.

The V and J genes are TRBV7-9 and TRBJ2-4; TRBD1 matches at 10 bases. J was trimmed by 5 bases and V by 2 bases; bases with no gene match: 9. The CDR3 is 17 residues long. From germline, CDR1 is SEHNR and CDR2 FQNEAQ (reference sequence). CDR3 in amino acids: CASSLWATGTGENIQYF. The CDR3, as DNA: TGTGCCAGCAGCTTATGGGCTACCGGGACAGGGGAAAACATTCAGTACTTC.

The chain recombines TRBV7-9 with TRBJ1-2; a weak D match, TRBD1 (6 bases). This CDR3 region has 17 residues. Germline lookup yields CDR1 SEHNR and CDR2 FQNEAQ (reference sequence). The V end lost 5 bases, the J end lost 4 bases, and 23 bases lay between the germline ends. DNA for the CDR3: TGTGCCAGCAGCCATTCGACGATCAAGGACAGTCCCTATGGCTACACCTTC. Its translation: CASSHSTIKDSPYGYTF.

This chain links TRBV2 with TRBJ2-3, with D unresolved. The CDR3 is 14 amino acids. The germline V gene has CDR1 SNHLY and CDR2 FYNNEI. Trimming removed 3 bases from V and 0 bases from J, with 7 bases in between. The CDR3 nucleotides read TGTGCCAGCAGTGACGTCAGGAGCACAGATACGCAGTATTTT. Amino acids: CASSDVRSTDTQYF.

V gene TRBV12-3 or TRBV12-4 combines with J gene TRBJ1-5; D gene unclear. The CDR3 extends over 13 amino acids. V was shortened by 2 bases and J by 4 bases, with 6 bases between the two germline ends. The CDR3: CASSLTANQPQHF. The CDR3 DNA sequence: TGTGCCAGCAGTTTAACAGCAAATCAGCCCCAGCATTTT.

For the CDR3, the DNA is TGTGCCAGCAGCCAAATCGTACCCGGTGAAGCTTTCTTT. As protein: CASSQIVPGEAFF. The J gene is TRBJ1-1, the V gene TRBV3-1 (or the pseudogene TRBV3-2); D is unclear. This CDR3 region has 13 residues. Per the germline V gene, CDR1 is LGHDT and CDR2 is YNNKEL (reference sequence). The ends were cut back, 2 bases at V and 7 bases at J, with 11 bases in the middle.

V gene TRBV5-1 combines with J gene TRBJ2-1; 7 bases line up with TRBD2. The CDR3 spans 13 residues. The germline CDR1 and CDR2 sequences are SGHRS and YFSETQ. Trimming took 3 bases from V and 7 from J; bases not matched to a gene: 4. The CDR3 coding sequence is TGCGCCAGCAGCTGGGGGGAGGGGAATGAGCAGTTCTTC. Translated: CASSWGEGNEQFF.

This clone was seen a few times. V usage is TRBV4-3 and J usage is TRBJ2-7; D possibly corresponds to TRBD2 (6 bases). CDR3 length equals 15 residues. Germline V gives CDR1 LGHNA, CDR2 YSLEER. V gave up 1 base and J gave up 4 bases, with 14 bases separating them. The CDR3 reads CASSQVRGSGYEQYF. The CDR3 DNA follows: TGCGCCAGCAGCCAAGTCCGGGGGAGTGGGTACGAGCAGTACTTC.

The chain links TRBV19 to TRBJ2-5, with a possible D match to TRBD2 (6 bases). The CDR3 extends over 15 amino acids. Trimming stripped 1 base from V and 5 bases from J, with 14 bases between. The germline gives CDR1 LNHDA, CDR2 SQIVND (reference sequence). This CDR3 is CASSIGGGTQETQYF. The CDR3 DNA reads TGTGCCAGTAGTATAGGGGGCGGGACCCAGGAGACCCAGTACTTC.

The V call is TRBV19, the J call TRBJ2-7; D possibly corresponds to TRBD2 (6 bases). Per the germline V gene, CDR1 is LNHDA and CDR2 is SQIVND (reference sequence). Trimming pared 1 base from V and 0 bases from J, leaving 13 bases between. The CDR3 is made up of 16 amino acids. As DNA, the CDR3 is TGTGCCAGTAGTATAGCCCCTAGCGAGGGCTCCTACGAGCAGTACTTC. This translates into CASSIAPSEGSYEQYF.

V is TRBV6-2 or TRBV6-3 and J is TRBJ2-7, with 7 nucleotides matching TRBD2. CDR3 length: 12 amino acids. V dropped 6 bases and J dropped 4; count of bases not matched to a gene: 3. Germline values: CDR1 MNHEY, CDR2 SVGEGT. In DNA, the CDR3 is TGTGCCAGCAGCCGACTAGCATACGAGCAGTACTTC. This translates into CASSRLAYEQYF.

The chain has TRBV9 and TRBJ1-4; TRBD1 is a possible D gene (6 bases). The CDR3 length is 14 residues. V lost 2 bases to trimming and J lost 5 bases, with 10 bases between them. Germline V gene sequence: CDR1 SGDLS, CDR2 YYNGEE. The CDR3 protein is CASSVGAANEKLFF. CDR3 nucleotide sequence: TGTGCCAGCAGCGTGGGGGCGGCAAATGAAAAACTGTTTTTT.

This chain uses TRBV19 with TRBJ1-5; no clear D. Trimming pared 3 bases from V and 3 bases from J, leaving 3 bases between. The CDR3 consists of 12 residues. Germline V gene lookup returns CDR1 LNHDA and CDR2 SQIVND (reference sequence). CDR3 in amino acids: CASSMANQPQHF. CDR3 coding DNA: TGTGCCAGTAGTATGGCCAATCAGCCCCAGCATTTT.

The gene calls are TRBV19 and TRBJ1-4; D perhaps matches TRBD1 (6 bases). Trimming left V 7 bases short and J 7 bases short, with 19 bases between. CDR1 LNHDA and CDR2 SQIVND come from the germline V gene (reference sequence). This CDR3 spans 15 amino acids. The CDR3 sequence is CASKGTTGRGEKLFF. The DNA of the CDR3 is TGTGCCAGTAAAGGAACCACAGGGAGAGGTGAAAAACTGTTTTTT. Variable domain in full (rest from reference TRBV19 and TRBJ1-4): DGGITQSPKYLFRKEGQNVTLSCEQNLNHDAMYWYRQDPGQGLRLIYYSQIVNDFQKGDIAEGYSVSREKKESFPLTVTSAQKNPTAFYLCASKGTTGRGEKLFFGSGTQLSVL.

This rearrangement joins TRBV30 to TRBJ1-6; the D gene is possibly TRBD1 (5 bases). V was cut by 2 bases and J by 7 bases, with 12 bases left in between. The germline V gene has CDR1 GTSNPN and CDR2 SVGIG (reference sequence). There are 14 residues in the CDR3. The CDR3 loop reads CAWSYDSLNSPLHF. In nucleotides, the CDR3 is TGTGCCTGGAGTTACGACAGCCTGAATTCACCCCTCCACTTT.

The V call is TRBV11-2, the J call TRBJ2-1; TRBD2 agrees at 8 bases. J gave up 4 bases and V 7 bases, and 6 bases lay outside the gene matches. The V gene's germline CDR1 is SGHAT and CDR2 FQNNGV. The CDR3 contains 14 residues. In nucleotides, the CDR3 is TGTGCCAGCACCCCGGGACTAGAATACAATGAGCAGTTCTTC. Protein sequence: CASTPGLEYNEQFF.

The chain carries TRBV7-9 and TRBJ2-7; D is uncertain. This CDR3 spans 14 amino acids. Per germline, CDR1 SEHNR and CDR2 FQNEAQ (reference sequence). Trimming removed 3 bases at V and 2 bases at J, with 11 bases between. The CDR3 nucleotides are TGTGCCAGCAGCTTTAAGGAGCAACCCTACGAGCAGTACTTC. Translating it yields CASSFKEQPYEQYF.

The V gene is TRBV5-1, the J gene TRBJ1-2; the match to TRBD1 covers 10 bases. Unmatched junction bases numbered 6, after V lost 2 bases and J lost 8 bases. CDR1 and CDR2 from the germline V gene are SGHRS and YFSETQ. The CDR3 consists of 14 residues. The CDR3 region has the DNA TGCGCCAGCAGCTTCACCGGGGACAGGGGAGGCTACACCTTC. Translating it yields CASSFTGDRGGYTF.

V and J are TRBV28 and TRBJ1-4, with TRBD1 identical over 8 bases. Trimming removed 6 bases from V and 7 bases from J; junction bases left unmatched: 7. The CDR3 has 14 residues. In germline, CDR1 is MDHEN, CDR2 SYDVKM. The DNA of the CDR3 is TGTGCCAGCAGGCGACAGGGGAAGGGTGAAAAACTGTTTTTT. Translated, it gives CASRRQGKGEKLFF.

The rearrangement joins TRBV5-4 to TRBJ2-2; D may be TRBD2 (5 bases). CDR1 and CDR2 (germline): SGHNT, YYREEE (reference sequence). V was clipped by 2 bases and J by 7 bases, with 9 bases between them. This CDR3 is 13 amino acids long. CDR3 residues: CASSFRTDGELFF. Written as DNA, the CDR3 is TGTGCCAGCAGCTTCCGGACTGACGGGGAGCTGTTTTTT.

This chain joins TRBV2 and TRBJ2-7; TRBD2 aligns across 14 bases. From germline, CDR1 is SNHLY and CDR2 FYNNEI. V was pared by 6 bases and J by 7 bases, with 5 bases of the junction left unmatched. The CDR3 is 14 amino acids. This CDR3 is CASRGLAGGGEQYF. The CDR3, as DNA: TGTGCCAGCAGAGGACTAGCGGGAGGCGGTGAGCAGTACTTC.